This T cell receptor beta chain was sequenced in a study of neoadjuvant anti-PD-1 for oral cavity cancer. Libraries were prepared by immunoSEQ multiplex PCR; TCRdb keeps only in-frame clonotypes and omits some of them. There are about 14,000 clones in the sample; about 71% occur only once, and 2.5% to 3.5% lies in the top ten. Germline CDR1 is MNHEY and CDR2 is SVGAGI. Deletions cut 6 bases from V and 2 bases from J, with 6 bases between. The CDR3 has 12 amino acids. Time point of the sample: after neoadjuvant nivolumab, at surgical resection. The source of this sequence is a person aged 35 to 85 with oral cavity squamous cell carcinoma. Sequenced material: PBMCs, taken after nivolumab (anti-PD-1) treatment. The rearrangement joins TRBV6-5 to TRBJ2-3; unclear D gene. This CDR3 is CASSSPTDTQYF. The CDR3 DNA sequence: TGTGCCAGCAGCTCACCCACAGATACGCAGTATTTT.